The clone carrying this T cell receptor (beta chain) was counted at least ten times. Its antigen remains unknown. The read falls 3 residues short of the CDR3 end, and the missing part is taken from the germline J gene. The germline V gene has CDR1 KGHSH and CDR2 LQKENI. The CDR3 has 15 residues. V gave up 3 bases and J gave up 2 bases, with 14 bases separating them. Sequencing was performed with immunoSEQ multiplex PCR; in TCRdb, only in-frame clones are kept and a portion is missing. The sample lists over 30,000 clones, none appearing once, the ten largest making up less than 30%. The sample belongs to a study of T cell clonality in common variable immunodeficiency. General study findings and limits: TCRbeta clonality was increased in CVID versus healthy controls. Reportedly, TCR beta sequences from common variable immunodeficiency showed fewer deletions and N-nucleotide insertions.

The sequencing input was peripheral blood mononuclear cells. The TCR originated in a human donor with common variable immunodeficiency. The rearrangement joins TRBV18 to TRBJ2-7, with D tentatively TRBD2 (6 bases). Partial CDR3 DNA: TGTGCCAGCTCACCTCCAAAGTCGGGGGCCTACGAG. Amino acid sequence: CASSPPKSGAYE. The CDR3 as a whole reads CASSPPKSGAYEQYF.